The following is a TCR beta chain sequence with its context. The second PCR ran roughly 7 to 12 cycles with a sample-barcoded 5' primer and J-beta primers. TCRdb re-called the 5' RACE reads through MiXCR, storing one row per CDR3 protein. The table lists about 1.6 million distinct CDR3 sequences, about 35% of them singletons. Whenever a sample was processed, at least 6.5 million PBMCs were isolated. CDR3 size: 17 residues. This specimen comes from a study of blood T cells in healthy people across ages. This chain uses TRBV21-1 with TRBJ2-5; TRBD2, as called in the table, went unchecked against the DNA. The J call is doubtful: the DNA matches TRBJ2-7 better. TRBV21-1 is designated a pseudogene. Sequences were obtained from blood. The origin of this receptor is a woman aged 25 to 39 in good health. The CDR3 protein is CASNTLSTSGRHYEQYF. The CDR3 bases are TGTGCCAGCAACACTCTATCGACTAGCGGGAGACATTACGAGCAGTACTTC.